The 7 T cell receptor beta chains given below trace back to one sample, sequenced in a study of vaccination effects on CD4 cells after COVID-19. CD4+ T cell isolation took place after more than eight days of culture. Two doses of BNT162b2 or mRNA-1273 vaccine were administered to participants. No cognate antigen is known for these TCRs. TCRdb's copy holds only in-frame clones and misses some; the assay was immunoSEQ multiplex PCR. The sample has 70,000 or so clones, roughly four fifths seen once. Sequences were derived from CD4+ T cells from PBMCs cultured without peptide, sampled after COVID-19 vaccination. The receptors here all came from a human donor who received a COVID-19 vaccine.

This chain connects TRBV10-2 to TRBJ2-3; 8 positions agree with TRBD1. Trimming at V came to 2 bases and at J to 0 bases, leaving 4 bases not matched to a gene. Germline CDR1 is WSHSY and CDR2 is SAAADI. The CDR3 loop spans 16 amino acids. The CDR3 bases are TGCGCCAGCAGTGAGCGGGACAGGACTAGCACAGATACGCAGTATTTT. Protein sequence: CASSERDRTSTDTQYF.

This chain uses TRBV18 with TRBJ2-1; D perhaps matches TRBD1 (5 bases). CDR3 length equals 16 residues. V dropped 3 bases and J dropped 6 bases, with 18 bases sitting between them. CDR1 is KGHSH and CDR2 is LQKENI in the germline V gene. DNA of the CDR3: TGTGCCAGCTCACCGACCCCGGTGGGGCTGGTCAATGAGCAGTTCTTC. This codes for CASSPTPVGLVNEQFF.

This chain joins TRBV15 and TRBJ1-1; D remains ambiguous. Trimming shortened V by 1 base and J by 8 bases, and 20 bases separated the two germline ends. Germline V gene sequence: CDR1 LNHNV, CDR2 YYDKDF (reference sequence). The CDR3 has 16 residues. The CDR3 spells CATSRGLGGLGNEAFF. CDR3 DNA: TGTGCCACCAGCAGAGGATTGGGAGGGCTGGGAAACGAAGCTTTCTTT.

The count of this clone is one. The rearrangement uses TRBV3-1 (or the pseudogene TRBV3-2) and TRBJ2-7; the D is unclear. Germline V lookup: CDR1 LGHDT, CDR2 YNNKEL (reference sequence). The CDR3 is 13 amino acids. V lost 3 bases and J 0 bases, leaving 6 bases between the germline ends. CDR3 in amino acids: CASSHRGSYEQYV. CDR3 coding DNA: TGTGCCAGCAGCCATCGCGGCTCCTACGAGCAGTACGTC.

Only one count was recorded for this clone. The rearrangement links TRBV9 to TRBJ2-5, with D unclear. The CDR3 extends over 13 amino acids. Trimming shortened V by 1 base and J by 4 bases, and 8 bases separated the two germline ends. Germline V lookup: CDR1 SGDLS, CDR2 YYNGEE. CDR3 in amino acids: CASSVSKGETQYF. CDR3 bases: TGTGCCAGCAGCGTATCGAAGGGAGAGACCCAGTACTTC. Combining the CDR3 with reference TRBV9 and TRBJ2-5 gives the whole variable domain DSGVTQTPKHLITATGQRVTLRCSPRSGDLSVYWYQQSLDQGLQFLIQYYNGEERAKGNILERFSAQQFPDLHSELNLSSLELGDSALYFCASSVSKGETQYFGPGTRLLVL.

CDR3: CSVGTGADYGYTF. The CDR3 DNA reads TGCAGCGTTGGGACAGGGGCGGACTATGGCTACACCTTC. This chain connects TRBV29-1 to TRBJ1-2, with TRBD1 matching 9 bases. Germline V CDR1 and CDR2: SQVTM, ANQGSEA. The CDR3 runs to 13 residues. The J segment lost 3 bases and the V segment lost 4 bases, leaving 3 bases of the junction unmatched.

The V call is TRBV9, the J call TRBJ2-3; possible D gene TRBD1, 5 bases. With 0 bases removed from V and 4 bases from J, the gap between germline ends came to 12 bases. This CDR3 has 15 residues. CDR1 SGDLS and CDR2 YYNGEE come from the germline V gene. This CDR3 is CASSVVGGAPDTQYF. CDR3 nucleotide sequence: TGTGCCAGCAGCGTAGTAGGTGGGGCCCCAGATACGCAGTATTTT.